A selection of T cell receptor beta chains follows, all from one sample in a study of cytomegalovirus exposure and HLA in healthy donors. Produced via immunoSEQ multiplex PCR; TCRdb's table is partial and in-frame only. The top ten hold 0.25% to 0.3% of the sample, which has under 200,000 clones, roughly 80% seen once. Sequences were obtained from PBMCs. The origin of the receptors is a boy between 10 and 17 years old in good health and CMV-seronegative. The CDR3 runs from the conserved cysteine through the conserved F or W. A D gene is named only where the DNA matches it firmly. Clone sizes are given selectively: once, few, many, or a class where the clone is expanded.

CDR3 length	V gene	clone size	J gene	D gene	CDR3 protein	CDR3 DNA
14	TRBV7-2	-	TRBJ2-1	-	CASSLEPAASRQFF	TGTGCCAGCAGCTTAGAACCAGCGGCCTCGAGGCAGTTCTTC
13	TRBV25-1	-	TRBJ2-2	-	CASSVLRSGELFF	TGTGCCAGCAGTGTGTTGCGGTCCGGGGAGCTGTTTTTT
16	TRBV4-3	-	TRBJ2-7	TRBD2	CASSQDLSGGSYEQYF	TGCGCCAGCAGCCAAGATTTAAGCGGGGGATCCTACGAGCAGTACTTC
12	TRBV29-1	-	TRBJ2-7	-	CSVRMTAYEQYF	TGCAGCGTCCGGATGACAGCCTACGAGCAGTACTTC
14	TRBV27	-	TRBJ1-6	-	CATRGIGYNSPLHF	TGTGCCACACGGGGGATTGGATATAATTCACCCCTCCACTTT
13	TRBV5-1	-	TRBJ1-2	-	CASSLGKGSGYTF	TGCGCCAGCAGCTTGGGTAAGGGGTCTGGCTACACCTTC
13	TRBV25-1	few	TRBJ1-5	-	CASSDYSNQPQHF	TGTGCCAGCAGTGACTATAGCAATCAGCCCCAGCATTTT
17	TRBV6-1	few	TRBJ2-6	TRBD2	CASSEEWGGAGANVLTF	TGTGCCAGCAGTGAAGAATGGGGGGGAGCAGGGGCCAACGTCCTGACTTTC
15	TRBV14	-	TRBJ1-4	-	CASSQDQGINEKLFF	TGTGCCAGCAGCCAAGATCAGGGAATAAATGAAAAACTGTTTTTT
14	TRBV15	-	TRBJ2-7	-	CATSRVGSSYEQYF	TGTGCCACCAGCAGAGTTGGTAGCAGCTACGAGCAGTACTTC
15	TRBV29-1	-	TRBJ1-2	TRBD1	CSVGDSPRQPYGYTF	TGCAGCGTTGGGGACAGTCCCCGACAACCCTATGGCTACACCTTC
16	TRBV4-1	-	TRBJ2-5	-	CASTLQATGLRETQYF	TGCGCCAGCACCTTACAGGCCACGGGACTTCGGGAGACCCAGTACTTC
14	TRBV6-6	-	TRBJ2-1	TRBD2	CASTSGGALGEQFF	TGTGCCAGCACTAGCGGGGGGGCTCTGGGTGAGCAGTTCTTC
18	TRBV6-4	-	TRBJ1-5	-	CASSDSKIHRDEDQPQHF	TGTGCCAGCAGTGATTCGAAAATTCACAGGGACGAGGATCAGCCCCAGCATTTT
14	TRBV7-2	-	TRBJ2-7	-	CASSLLAFSYEQYF	TGTGCCAGCAGCTTATTGGCTTTTTCCTACGAGCAGTACTTC
17	TRBV5-1	once	TRBJ2-2	TRBD1	CASRLLDRKKDTGELFF	TGCGCCAGCAGACTGTTGGACAGGAAAAAAGACACCGGGGAGCTGTTTTTT
15	TRBV5-6	-	TRBJ2-5	-	CASSQGGHIQETQYF	TGTGCCAGCAGCCAAGGGGGACACATCCAAGAGACCCAGTACTTC
15	TRBV28	-	TRBJ1-1	TRBD1	CASSRAGQGNTEAFF	TGTGCCAGCAGTCGGGCGGGACAGGGGAACACTGAAGCTTTCTTT
14	TRBV19	-	TRBJ1-5	TRBD1	CASTMGGQGLPQHF	TGTGCCAGTACAATGGGAGGACAGGGGCTGCCCCAGCATTTT
14	TRBV27	-	TRBJ2-7	-	CASSLWGVPYEQYF	TGTGCCAGCAGTTTATGGGGGGTTCCCTACGAGCAGTACTTC
15	TRBV4-1	-	TRBJ1-4	-	CASSQAPGRGEKLFF	TGCGCCAGCAGCCAGGCCCCAGGGCGAGGTGAAAAACTGTTTTTT
12	TRBV4-2	-	TRBJ2-1	-	CASSQDTGQQFF	TGTGCCAGCAGCCAAGATACAGGGCAGCAGTTCTTC
14	TRBV5-8	-	TRBJ2-5	TRBD1	CASSFGTGQETQYF	TGTGCCAGCAGCTTCGGGACAGGGCAAGAGACCCAGTACTTC
15	TRBV25-1	once	TRBJ1-1	-	CASTPSGIMGTEAFF	TGTGCCAGCACCCCATCCGGGATTATGGGGACTGAAGCTTTCTTT
15	TRBV6-1	-	TRBJ2-7	TRBD2	CASSLKAGAPYEQYF	TGTGCCAGCAGCTTAAAAGCGGGGGCCCCCTACGAGCAGTACTTC
15	TRBV2	-	TRBJ2-2	-	CASRVGGEVTGELFF	TGTGCCAGCAGGGTAGGCGGGGAAGTCACCGGGGAGCTGTTTTTT
13	TRBV7-6	-	TRBJ2-7	TRBD2	CASTASGRYEQYF	TGTGCCAGTACAGCTAGCGGGCGCTACGAGCAGTACTTC
15	TRBV19	-	TRBJ1-2	-	CASRKTALANYGYTF	TGTGCCAGTCGTAAGACAGCTCTAGCTAACTATGGCTACACCTTC
14	TRBV7-9	-	TRBJ2-2	TRBD1	CASEQGASTGELFF	TGTGCCAGTGAACAGGGGGCTAGTACCGGGGAGCTGTTTTTT
12	TRBV25-1	-	TRBJ2-1	-	CASSFPPREQFF	TGTGCCAGCAGTTTTCCCCCCAGGGAGCAGTTCTTC
18	TRBV5-1	-	TRBJ1-1	-	CASSLSALDIVRDTEAFF	TGCGCCAGCAGCTTGTCTGCCTTAGATATTGTCAGGGACACTGAAGCTTTCTTT
15	TRBV18	-	TRBJ1-4	-	CASSPPGGPYEKLFF	TGTGCCAGCTCACCACCGGGGGGTCCCTATGAAAAACTGTTTTTT
15	TRBV10-1	-	TRBJ2-5	-	CASSESMSLEETQYF	TGCGCCAGCAGTGAGTCGATGTCACTAGAAGAGACCCAGTACTTC
14	TRBV25-1	-	TRBJ1-2	-	CASSEGGRIYGYTF	TGTGCCAGCAGTGAAGGAGGGCGGATTTATGGCTACACCTTC
13	TRBV7-3	-	TRBJ2-2	TRBD2	CASSSLAGGELFF	TGTGCCAGCAGCTCCCTAGCGGGAGGGGAGCTGTTTTTT
12	TRBV10-3	-	TRBJ2-7	TRBD1	CAISETGIEQYF	TGTGCCATCAGCGAGACAGGGATCGAGCAGTACTTC
13	TRBV27	once	TRBJ2-1	-	CASRGSGIDEQFF	TGTGCCAGCAGGGGTAGCGGCATTGATGAGCAGTTCTTC
14	TRBV5-6	-	TRBJ1-1	TRBD1	CASSLGQENTEAFF	TGTGCCAGCAGCCTTGGACAGGAGAACACTGAAGCTTTCTTT
13	TRBV18	-	TRBJ1-2	-	CASSPWLVYGYTF	TGTGCCAGCTCACCATGGCTAGTCTATGGCTACACCTTC
15	TRBV19	-	TRBJ2-1	TRBD2	CASNRLAGVLNEQFF	TGTGCCAGTAATCGACTAGCGGGAGTCCTGAATGAGCAGTTCTTC
16	TRBV30	-	TRBJ1-4	-	CAWSPNRIVVSEKLFF	TGTGCCTGGAGCCCTAACAGAATAGTGGTTAGTGAAAAACTGTTTTTT
16	TRBV9	-	TRBJ2-1	TRBD2	CASSASGARAYNEQFF	TGTGCCAGCAGCGCTAGCGGGGCACGAGCCTACAATGAGCAGTTCTTC
15	TRBV9	-	TRBJ1-2	TRBD1	CASSVGSGGGYGYTF	TGTGCCAGCAGCGTAGGCTCAGGGGGTGGCTATGGCTACACCTTC
16	TRBV5-6	-	TRBJ1-1	-	CASSFPLGLGQIDAFF	TGTGCCAGCAGCTTCCCATTAGGACTGGGCCAAATAGACGCTTTCTTT
14	TRBV4-3	-	TRBJ1-1	TRBD1	CASSQQGASTEAFF	TGCGCCAGCAGCCAACAGGGGGCGAGTACTGAAGCTTTCTTT
16	TRBV9	-	TRBJ2-3	TRBD1	CASSVTGQGLPDTQYF	TGTGCCAGCAGCGTAACGGGACAGGGTCTGCCAGATACGCAGTATTTT
12	TRBV28	-	TRBJ1-1	-	CASSLANTEAFF	TGTGCCAGCAGTTTGGCCAACACTGAAGCTTTCTTT
12	TRBV2	-	TRBJ2-1	-	CASSYFNNEQFF	TGTGCCAGCAGTTATTTTAACAATGAGCAGTTCTTC
15	TRBV6-5	few	TRBJ2-1	TRBD2	CASSYGLAGYNEQFF	TGTGCCAGCAGCTACGGACTAGCGGGATACAATGAGCAGTTCTTC
14	TRBV27	-	TRBJ1-2	TRBD1	CASRQTGTGYGYTF	TGTGCCAGCAGACAAACCGGGACAGGTTATGGCTACACCTTC
10	TRBV28	-	TRBJ1-1	-	CASRQGEAFF	TGTGCCAGCAGACAGGGCGAAGCTTTCTTT
15	TRBV28	-	TRBJ2-7	TRBD1	CASSPHRGQSYEQYF	TGTGCCAGCAGCCCTCACAGGGGGCAATCCTACGAGCAGTACTTC
15	TRBV9	once	TRBJ2-7	TRBD1	CASSPAGTGLYEQYF	TGTGCCAGCAGCCCAGCGGGGACAGGGCTTTACGAGCAGTACTTC
12	TRBV5-7	-	TRBJ2-1	-	CASSLVRNEQFF	TGTGCCAGCAGCTTGGTCCGGAATGAGCAGTTCTTC
15	TRBV19	once	TRBJ2-2	TRBD1	CASTPRDRNTGELFF	TGTGCCAGTACCCCACGGGACAGAAACACCGGGGAGCTGTTTTTT
16	TRBV6-8	-	TRBJ2-7	TRBD2	CASSYSRTSGRHEQYF	TGTGCCAGCAGTTACTCAAGGACTAGCGGGAGGCACGAGCAGTACTTC
16	TRBV18	-	TRBJ1-1	TRBD1	CASSPQTGTGPRGAFF	TGTGCCAGCTCACCCCAAACCGGGACAGGACCCCGGGGAGCTTTCTTT
14	TRBV15	-	TRBJ1-4	-	CATSREGAKEKLFF	TGTGCCACCAGCAGAGAGGGGGCAAAGGAAAAACTGTTTTTT
12	TRBV30	-	TRBJ1-1	-	CAWGSLGTEAFF	TGTGCCTGGGGGTCCCTAGGCACTGAAGCTTTCTTT